This T cell receptor (beta chain) is from a study of T cell responses to AZD1222 COVID-19 vaccine. Notes on the study in general: The sample set comprised mostly white British donors with more females, and clonal diversity was possibly underestimated.

Assay used: immunoSEQ multiplex PCR; TCRdb lists only in-frame clones, some missing. The sample gives 95,000 to 130,000 clones, 87% of which show up once; roughly 8% is in the top ten. V lost 6 bases and J lost 5, with 5 bases in between. Germline CDR1 reads SGDLS; CDR2 reads YYNGEE. The CDR3 contains 11 residues. As regards this clone: Its antigen is as yet unknown.

This TCR derives from an adult in good health. The chain links TRBV9 to TRBJ2-2, with D unresolved. Sequenced here: peripheral blood, sampled on day 0 of AZD1222 vaccination. CDR3 in amino acids: CASIDTGELFF. The CDR3 bases are TGTGCCAGCATCGATACCGGGGAGCTGTTTTTT.